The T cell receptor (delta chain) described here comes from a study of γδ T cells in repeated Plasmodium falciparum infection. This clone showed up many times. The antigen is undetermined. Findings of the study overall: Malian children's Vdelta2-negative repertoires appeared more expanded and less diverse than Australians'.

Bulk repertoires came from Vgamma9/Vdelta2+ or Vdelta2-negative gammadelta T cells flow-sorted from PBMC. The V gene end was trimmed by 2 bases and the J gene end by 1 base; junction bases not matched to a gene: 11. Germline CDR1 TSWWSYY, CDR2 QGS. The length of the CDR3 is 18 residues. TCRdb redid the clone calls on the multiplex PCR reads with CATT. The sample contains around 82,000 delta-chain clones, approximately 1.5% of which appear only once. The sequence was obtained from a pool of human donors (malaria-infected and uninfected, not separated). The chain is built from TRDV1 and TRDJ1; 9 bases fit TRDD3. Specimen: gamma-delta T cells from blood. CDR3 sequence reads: CALGETGLLGEFTDKLIF. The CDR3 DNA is TGTGCTCTTGGGGAAACGGGCTTACTGGGGGAGTTCACCGATAAACTCATCTTT.